This TCR beta chain was captured in a study of shared T cell receptors in the human thymus. Using immunoSEQ multiplex PCR, the repertoire was profiled, and TCRdb retains in-frame clones only, with some absent. The table lists more than 550,000 clones, approximately 87% of them singletons. Deletions cut 5 bases from V and 0 bases from J, with 20 bases between. CDR1 is SGHTA and CDR2 is FQGNSA in the germline V gene. The CDR3 has 18 residues. This sample also belongs to another study, concerning human thymus T cells. Per that study: Thymic resections from corrective heart surgery supplied the tissue. Both thymic and peripheral blood repertoires showed apparently biased V and J usage. Related work showed strongly overlapping thymic repertoires across unrelated individuals.

This TCR derives from a boy under two years old with a congenital heart defect. Sequencing was done on a sample of thymocytes. This chain links TRBV7-2 with TRBJ1-3; tentatively, D is TRBD1 (5 bases). The CDR3 here is CASSLRHRTPGSGNTIYF. In DNA form, the CDR3 reads TGTGCCAGCAGCCTCCGTCATCGGACACCAGGCTCTGGAAACACCATATATTTT.